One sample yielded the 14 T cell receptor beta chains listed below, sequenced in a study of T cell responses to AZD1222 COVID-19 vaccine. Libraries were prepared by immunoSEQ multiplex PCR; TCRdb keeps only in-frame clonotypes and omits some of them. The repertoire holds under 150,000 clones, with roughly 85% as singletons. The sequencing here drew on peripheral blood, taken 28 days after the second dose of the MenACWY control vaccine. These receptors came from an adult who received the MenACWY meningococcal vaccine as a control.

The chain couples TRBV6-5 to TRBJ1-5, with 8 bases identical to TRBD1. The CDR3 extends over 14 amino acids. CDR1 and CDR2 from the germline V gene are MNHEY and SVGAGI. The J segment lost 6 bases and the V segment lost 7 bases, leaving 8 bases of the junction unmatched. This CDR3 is CASKGRGRSQPQHF. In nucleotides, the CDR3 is TGTGCCAGCAAGGGCAGGGGGCGTAGTCAGCCCCAGCATTTT.

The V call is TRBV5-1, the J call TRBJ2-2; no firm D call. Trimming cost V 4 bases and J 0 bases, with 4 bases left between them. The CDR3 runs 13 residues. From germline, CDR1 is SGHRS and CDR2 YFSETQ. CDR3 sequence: CASSPSNTGELFF. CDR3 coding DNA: TGCGCCAGCAGCCCATCGAACACCGGGGAGCTGTTTTTT.

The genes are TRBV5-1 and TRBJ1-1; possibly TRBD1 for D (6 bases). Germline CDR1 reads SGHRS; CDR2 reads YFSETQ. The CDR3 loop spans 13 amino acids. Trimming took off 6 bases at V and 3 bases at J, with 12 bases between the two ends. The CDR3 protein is CASNRAEDTEAFF. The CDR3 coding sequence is TGCGCCAGCAACAGGGCCGAGGACACTGAAGCTTTCTTT.

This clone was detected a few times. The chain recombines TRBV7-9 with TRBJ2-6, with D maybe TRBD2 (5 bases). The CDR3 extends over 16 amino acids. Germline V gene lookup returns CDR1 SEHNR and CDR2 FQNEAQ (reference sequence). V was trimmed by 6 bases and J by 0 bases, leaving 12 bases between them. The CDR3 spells CASSIPSGSGANVLTF. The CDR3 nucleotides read TGTGCCAGCAGTATTCCCAGCGGCTCTGGGGCCAACGTCCTGACTTTC.

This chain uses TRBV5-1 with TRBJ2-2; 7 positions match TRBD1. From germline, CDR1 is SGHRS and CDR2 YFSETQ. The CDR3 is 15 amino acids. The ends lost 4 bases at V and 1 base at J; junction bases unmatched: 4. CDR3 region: CASSPRTGNTGELFF. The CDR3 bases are TGCGCCAGCAGCCCACGGACAGGGAACACCGGGGAGCTGTTTTTT.

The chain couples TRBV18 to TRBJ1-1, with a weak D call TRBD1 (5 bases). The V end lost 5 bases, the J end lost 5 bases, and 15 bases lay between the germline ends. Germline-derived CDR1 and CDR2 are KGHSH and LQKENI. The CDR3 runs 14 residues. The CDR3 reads CASSESQGNTEAFF. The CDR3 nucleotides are TGTGCCAGCTCAGAGTCCCAGGGCAATACTGAAGCTTTCTTT.

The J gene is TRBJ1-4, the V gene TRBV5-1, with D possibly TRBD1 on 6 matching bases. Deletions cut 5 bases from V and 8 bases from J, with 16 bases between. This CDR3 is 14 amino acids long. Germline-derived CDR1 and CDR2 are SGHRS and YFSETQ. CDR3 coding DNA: TGCGCCAGCAGTTCGCAGGGGTTCGGCGAAAAACTGTTTTTT. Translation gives CASSSQGFGEKLFF. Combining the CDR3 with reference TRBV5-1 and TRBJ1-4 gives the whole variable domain KAGVTQTPRYLIKTRGQQVTLSCSPISGHRSVSWYQQTPGQGLQFLFEYFSETQRNKGNFPGRFSGRQFSNSRSEMNVSTLELGDSALYLCASSSQGFGEKLFFGSGTQLSVL.

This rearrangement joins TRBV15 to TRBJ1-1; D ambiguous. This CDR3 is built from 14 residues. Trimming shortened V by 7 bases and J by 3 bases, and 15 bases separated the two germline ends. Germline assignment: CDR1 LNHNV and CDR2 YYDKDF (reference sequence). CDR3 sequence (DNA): TGTGCCACCACCCTTAGAACCAAGGACACTGAAGCTTTCTTT. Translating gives CATTLRTKDTEAFF.

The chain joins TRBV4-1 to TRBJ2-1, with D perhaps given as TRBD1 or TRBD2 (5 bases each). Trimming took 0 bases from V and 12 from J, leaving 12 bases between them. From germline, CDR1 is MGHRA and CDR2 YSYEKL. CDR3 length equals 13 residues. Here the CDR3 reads CASSQDRLRGQFF. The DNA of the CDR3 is TGCGCCAGCAGCCAAGATCGTTTGAGGGGGCAGTTCTTC.

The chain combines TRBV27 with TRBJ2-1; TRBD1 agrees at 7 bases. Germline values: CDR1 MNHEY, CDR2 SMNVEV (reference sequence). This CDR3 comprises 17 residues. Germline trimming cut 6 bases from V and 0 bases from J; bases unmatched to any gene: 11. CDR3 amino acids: CASSLSPGTASYNEQFF. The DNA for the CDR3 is TGTGCCAGCAGCCTTAGCCCCGGGACAGCCTCCTACAATGAGCAGTTCTTC.

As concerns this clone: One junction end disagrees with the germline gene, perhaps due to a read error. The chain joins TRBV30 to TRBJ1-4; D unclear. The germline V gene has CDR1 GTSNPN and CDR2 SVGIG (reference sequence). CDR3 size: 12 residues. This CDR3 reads CAWKGRDRKTVF. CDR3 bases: TGTGCCTGGAAGGGCCGGGATAGAAAAACTGTTTTT.

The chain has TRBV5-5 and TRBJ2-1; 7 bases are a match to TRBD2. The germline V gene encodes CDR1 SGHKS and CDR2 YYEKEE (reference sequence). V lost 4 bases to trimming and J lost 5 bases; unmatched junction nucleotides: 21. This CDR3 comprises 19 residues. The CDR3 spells CASSGIWASGSDRHNEQFF. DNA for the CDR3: TGTGCCAGCAGCGGAATCTGGGCTAGCGGTTCCGACCGCCACAATGAGCAGTTCTTC.

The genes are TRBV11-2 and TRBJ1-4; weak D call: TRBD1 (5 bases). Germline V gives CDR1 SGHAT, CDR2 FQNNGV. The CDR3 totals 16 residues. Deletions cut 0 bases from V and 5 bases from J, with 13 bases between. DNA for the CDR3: TGTGCCAGCAGCTTAGATCTGGTTTGGGGCAATGAAAAACTGTTTTTT. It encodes CASSLDLVWGNEKLFF.

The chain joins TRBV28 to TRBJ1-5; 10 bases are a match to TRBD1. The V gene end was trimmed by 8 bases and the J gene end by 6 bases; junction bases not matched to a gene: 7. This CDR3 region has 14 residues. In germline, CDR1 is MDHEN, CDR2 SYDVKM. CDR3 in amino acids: CASFPGQGTQPQHF. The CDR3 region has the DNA TGTGCCAGCTTTCCGGGACAGGGGACTCAGCCCCAGCATTTT.